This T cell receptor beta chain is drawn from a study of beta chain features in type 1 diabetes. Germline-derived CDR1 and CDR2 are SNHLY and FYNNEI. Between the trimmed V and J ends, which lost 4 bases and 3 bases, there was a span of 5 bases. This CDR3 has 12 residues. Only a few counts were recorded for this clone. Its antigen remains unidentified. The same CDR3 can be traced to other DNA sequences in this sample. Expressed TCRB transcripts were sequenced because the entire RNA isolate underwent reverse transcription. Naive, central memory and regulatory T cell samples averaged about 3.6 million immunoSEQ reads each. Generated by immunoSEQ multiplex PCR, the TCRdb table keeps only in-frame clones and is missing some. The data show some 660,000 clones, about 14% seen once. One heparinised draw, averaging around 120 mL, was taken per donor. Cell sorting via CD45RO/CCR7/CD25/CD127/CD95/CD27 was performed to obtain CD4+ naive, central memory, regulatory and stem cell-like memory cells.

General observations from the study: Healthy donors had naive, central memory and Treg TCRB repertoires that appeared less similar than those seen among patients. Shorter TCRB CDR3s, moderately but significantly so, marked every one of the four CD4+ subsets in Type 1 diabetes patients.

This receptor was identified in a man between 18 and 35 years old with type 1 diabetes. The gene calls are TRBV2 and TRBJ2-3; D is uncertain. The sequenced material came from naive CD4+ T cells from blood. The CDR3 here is CASSGRTDTQYF. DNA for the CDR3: TGTGCCAGCAGTGGAAGAACAGATACGCAGTATTTT. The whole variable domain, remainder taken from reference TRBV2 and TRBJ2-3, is EPEVTQTPSHQVTQMGQEVILRCVPISNHLYFYWYRQILGQKVEFLVSFYNNEISEKSEIFDDQFSVERPDGSNFTLKIRSTKLEDSAMYFCASSGRTDTQYFGPGTRLTVL.